The 18 T cell receptor beta chains given below trace back to one sample, sequenced in a study of shared T cell receptors in the human thymus. Data came from immunoSEQ multiplex PCR; TCRdb stores just in-frame clones and leaves some out. The repertoire holds some 700,000 clones, with 70% to 90% as singletons. This sample also appeared in a second study, on human thymus T cells.

Sequencing used thymocytes. All receptors come from a boy younger than two with a congenital heart defect.

The chain carries TRBV19 and TRBJ1-2; D gene ambiguous. The V end lost 6 bases, the J end lost 8 bases, and 13 bases lay between the germline ends. In germline, CDR1 is LNHDA, CDR2 SQIVND (reference sequence). The CDR3 is made up of 12 amino acids. CDR3 in amino acids: CASSLESGGYTF. CDR3 bases: TGTGCCAGTAGCCTTGAGAGCGGGGGCTACACCTTC.

V and J are TRBV4-1 and TRBJ2-1; TRBD2 agrees at 7 bases. Germline-derived CDR1 and CDR2 are MGHRA and YSYEKL. Trimming removed 2 bases from V and 1 base from J; junction bases left unmatched: 8. The length of the CDR3 is 17 residues. CDR3 nucleotide sequence: TGCGCCAGCAGCCAAAGCCGGGCGGGGGATTCCTACAATGAGCAGTTCTTC. Translated: CASSQSRAGDSYNEQFF.

The V call is TRBV29-1, the J call TRBJ2-5, with D perhaps matching TRBD2 (6 bases). With 3 bases removed from V and 5 bases from J, the gap between germline ends came to 13 bases. This CDR3 contains 13 residues. The V gene's germline CDR1 is SQVTM and CDR2 ANQGSEA. Here the CDR3 DNA reads TGCAGCGTTGAGTACGGGAGATCGGAGACCCAGTACTTC. This translates into CSVEYGRSETQYF. Drawing the rest from reference TRBV29-1 and TRBJ2-5, the complete variable domain is SAVISQKPSRDICQRGTSLTIQCQVDSQVTMMFWYRQQPGQSLTLIATANQGSEATYESGFVIDKFPISRPNLTFSTLTVSNMSPEDSSIYLCSVEYGRSETQYFGPGTRLLVL.

The chain employs TRBV5-4 and TRBJ2-5; no definite D call. Trimming stripped 4 bases from V and 3 bases from J, with 10 bases between. The V gene's germline CDR1 is SGHNT and CDR2 YYREEE (reference sequence). The CDR3 runs 13 residues. The CDR3 coding sequence is TGTGCCAGCAGCCTTAATCCTGAAGAGACCCAGTACTTC. Its translation: CASSLNPEETQYF.

This clone was observed a handful of times. The chain has TRBV12-2 and TRBJ1-4; the table gives TRBD1 as D, unverified against the DNA. TRBV12-2 is flagged as a pseudogene. There are 15 residues in the CDR3. The CDR3 DNA reads as TGTGCAAGTCGCCTGAAAGGGGCAACTAATGAAAAACTGTTTTTT. Amino acid sequence: CASRLKGATNEKLFF.

The chain is built from TRBV11-1 and TRBJ1-3, with TRBD1 identical over 8 bases. After removal of 5 bases from V and 0 bases from J, the junction contained 6 bases not matched to a gene. CDR1 SGHAT and CDR2 FQDESV come from the germline V gene (reference sequence). The CDR3 runs to 16 residues. The CDR3 here is CASSTGQEGSGNTIYF. CDR3 in DNA: TGTGCCAGCAGCACGGGACAGGAGGGCTCTGGAAACACCATATATTTT.

The chain carries TRBV7-9 and TRBJ2-7, with D maybe TRBD1 (6 bases). Germline CDR1 is SEHNR and CDR2 is FQNEAQ (reference sequence). CDR3 length equals 13 residues. The ends were cut back, 2 bases at V and 4 bases at J, with 9 bases in the middle. The CDR3 DNA follows: TGTGCCAGCAGCTTACACAGGGAATACGAGCAGTACTTC. Its protein product is CASSLHREYEQYF.

This chain joins TRBV29-1 and TRBJ1-1, with a possible D match to TRBD1 (6 bases). Germline-derived CDR1 and CDR2 are SQVTM and ANQGSEA. CDR3 length: 16 residues. Trimming stripped 2 bases from V and 3 bases from J, with 19 bases between. For the CDR3, the DNA is TGCAGCGTTGAATTTGGGGGGGGCGGACCCCACACTGAAGCTTTCTTT. Encoded protein: CSVEFGGGGPHTEAFF. Together with reference TRBV29-1 and TRBJ1-1, the CDR3 gives the full variable domain: SAVISQKPSRDICQRGTSLTIQCQVDSQVTMMFWYRQQPGQSLTLIATANQGSEATYESGFVIDKFPISRPNLTFSTLTVSNMSPEDSSIYLCSVEFGGGGPHTEAFFGQGTRLTVV.

In DNA form, the CDR3 reads TGTGCCAGCAGCCTTAGCGGGAGGCACCAAGAGACCCAGTACTTC. Encoded protein: CASSLSGRHQETQYF. This rearrangement joins TRBV7-8 to TRBJ2-5; the match to TRBD2 covers 10 bases. This CDR3 contains 15 residues. The V segment lost 5 bases and the J segment 0 bases; nucleotides outside the gene matches: 3. Germline CDR1 reads SGHVS; CDR2 reads FQNEAQ.

This rearrangement joins TRBV6-4 to TRBJ1-4; perhaps TRBD1 as D (5 bases). The CDR3 sequence is 15 residues long. Germline-derived CDR1 and CDR2 are MRHNA and SNTAGT. Trimming removed 6 bases from V and 6 bases from J, with 17 bases in between. CDR3 in amino acids: CASRILGGGDEKLFF. In DNA, the CDR3 is TGTGCCAGCAGAATCCTTGGGGGGGGAGATGAAAAACTGTTTTTT.

This clone has just one count. The V gene is TRBV13, the J gene TRBJ1-1; no firm D call. V shed 0 bases and J shed 9 bases, with 8 bases lying between them. Germline V lookup: CDR1 PRHDT, CDR2 FYEKMQ (reference sequence). This CDR3 is 12 amino acids long. In DNA, the CDR3 is TGTGCCAGCAGCTTAGGGACTCACCAAGCTTTCTTT. It is translated as CASSLGTHQAFF.

This clone came up once. The gene calls are TRBV29-1 and TRBJ2-2, with a tentative D call TRBD2 (5 bases). Germline V gene sequence: CDR1 SQVTM, CDR2 ANQGSEA. Trimming stripped 3 bases from V and 0 bases from J, with 11 bases between. The CDR3 extends over 15 amino acids. CDR3 protein: CSVDSQDSNTGELFF. The CDR3 DNA sequence: TGCAGCGTTGATTCCCAGGACTCGAACACCGGGGAGCTGTTTTTT.

The rearrangement joins TRBV6-1 to TRBJ1-5, with unresolved D. CDR1 MNHNS and CDR2 SASEGT come from the germline V gene. Trimming shortened V by 7 bases and J by 0 bases, and 13 bases separated the two germline ends. The CDR3 extends over 15 amino acids. CDR3 nucleotides: TGTGCCAGCACTGGCAAGGCGGGTAGCAATCAGCCCCAGCATTTT. Protein product: CASTGKAGSNQPQHF.

CDR3 region: CASSSPGFARRTQYF. The CDR3 DNA sequence: TGTGCCAGCAGCTCCCCCGGGTTTGCAAGGAGGACCCAGTACTTC. This chain links TRBV7-8 with TRBJ2-5; the D is unclear. Germline CDR1 is SGHVS and CDR2 is FQNEAQ. The CDR3 is made up of 15 amino acids. Trimming shortened V by 4 bases and J by 7 bases, and 19 bases separated the two germline ends.

This clone turned up a few times. In nucleotides, the CDR3 is TGTGCCAGCAGTTCCCGGACAGGGAGGCTCGAGCAGTACTTC. Amino acids: CASSSRTGRLEQYF. This chain links TRBV28 with TRBJ2-7, with TRBD1 matching 8 bases. CDR3 length equals 14 residues. After removal of 4 bases from V and 6 bases from J, the junction contained 8 bases not matched to a gene. Per the germline V gene, CDR1 is MDHEN and CDR2 is SYDVKM.

The chain has TRBV6-5 and TRBJ1-1; D is undetermined. This CDR3 comprises 15 residues. CDR1 and CDR2 (germline): MNHEY, SVGAGI. Trimming took off 0 bases at V and 1 base at J, with 9 bases between the two ends. The chain's CDR3 is CASSYSALTNTEAFF. CDR3 sequence (DNA): TGTGCCAGCAGTTACTCGGCCCTTACGAACACTGAAGCTTTCTTT.

The J gene is TRBJ2-7, the V gene TRBV11-3; 10 bases map to TRBD2. This CDR3 has 18 residues. Germline-derived CDR1 and CDR2 are SGHNT and YENEEA. The V and J ends lost 0 bases and 3 bases, in that order; junction bases with no gene match: 11. The CDR3 loop reads CASSLDPFLAGGHYEQYF. CDR3 sequence (DNA): TGTGCCAGCAGCTTAGATCCGTTTTTAGCGGGAGGCCACTACGAGCAGTACTTC.

This CDR3 is CASSYLLSGRGDEQYF. CDR3 nucleotides: TGTGCCAGCAGTTACCTTCTTAGCGGGAGGGGAGACGAGCAGTACTTC. The chain is built from TRBV6-5 and TRBJ2-7, with 11 bases that match TRBD2. The germline CDR1 and CDR2 sequences are MNHEY and SVGAGI. This CDR3 has 16 residues. Unmatched junction bases numbered 8, after V lost 2 bases and J lost 5 bases.